This passage covers 25 T cell receptor beta chains from one sample sequenced in a study of a mutant IDH1 vaccine in newly diagnosed glioma. Their antigens are not known. Sample time point: week 11, during vaccination. Doses of 300 ug of mutant IDH1 20-mer peptide were given with topical imiquimod. The protocol was immunoSEQ multiplex PCR, while the TCRdb copy is restricted to in-frame clones and leaves out a portion. The profile covers around 27,000 clones, with 65% to 85% appearing a single time and approximately 9.5% taken by the ten largest. The source was PBMCs, collected from a glioma patient whose treatment included an IDH1 peptide vaccine. These receptors were taken from a woman aged 18-29 years with glioma.

V and J are TRBV6-5 and TRBJ2-3, with 8 bases identical to TRBD1. Germline V gives CDR1 MNHEY, CDR2 SVGAGI. The CDR3 has 16 amino acids. With 2 bases clipped from V and 1 base from J, the junction kept 5 bases outside the gene matches. The CDR3, as DNA: TGTGCCAGCAGTTACCTGGACAGGGTTGGCACAGATACGCAGTATTTT. As protein: CASSYLDRVGTDTQYF.

The genes are TRBV4-3 and TRBJ1-2, with D perhaps TRBD1 (5 bases). Deletions cut 1 base from V and 12 bases from J, with 15 bases between. The CDR3 contains 13 residues. The germline gives CDR1 LGHNA, CDR2 YSLEER. CDR3 in amino acids: CASSQADARVHTF. Here the CDR3 DNA reads TGCGCCAGCAGCCAAGCGGATGCCAGGGTACACACCTTC.

This clone was observed a handful of times. V usage is TRBV11-2 and J usage is TRBJ1-5, with D unresolved. V lost 3 bases to trimming and J lost 4 bases, with 13 bases between them. CDR1 and CDR2 from the germline V gene are SGHAT and FQNNGV. The CDR3 loop spans 15 amino acids. The CDR3, as DNA: TGTGCCAGCAGCTTCGAGGGTGGGTTAAATCAGCCCCAGCATTTT. This codes for CASSFEGGLNQPQHF.

This clone was detected once. V and J are TRBV5-6 and TRBJ2-5; TRBD1 might be the D (6 bases). Deletions cut 4 bases from V and 4 bases from J, with 20 bases between. CDR1 is SGHDT, CDR2 YYEEEE, per germline. The CDR3 is 16 amino acids. Written as DNA, the CDR3 is TGTGCCAGCAGCCGAAATCTACAGGGTCTTCGAGAGACCCAGTACTTC. It specifies CASSRNLQGLRETQYF.

The rearrangement uses TRBV6-6 and TRBJ1-6; no definite D call. This CDR3 has 14 amino acids. CDR1 is MNHNY and CDR2 is SVGAGI in the germline V gene (reference sequence). The V gene lost 2 bases and the J gene lost 0 bases, with 2 bases spanning the gap. For the CDR3, the DNA is TGTGCCAGCAGTTACGTCTCCTATAATTCACCCCTCCACTTT. Its protein product is CASSYVSYNSPLHF.

The genes are TRBV25-1 and TRBJ2-1; D remains ambiguous. V lost 3 bases and J 7 bases, leaving 4 bases between the germline ends. Per the germline V gene, CDR1 is MGHDK and CDR2 is SYGVNS. CDR3 length: 11 amino acids. This chain's CDR3 is CASSDRNEQFF. The CDR3 region has the DNA TGTGCCAGCAGTGACCGTAATGAGCAGTTCTTC.

The CDR3 is CASSEWSGSNTEAFF. CDR3 in DNA: TGTGCCAGCAGTGAATGGTCGGGGTCGAACACTGAAGCTTTCTTT. The chain is built from TRBV6-1 and TRBJ1-1; no firm D call. CDR1 is MNHNS and CDR2 is SASEGT in the germline V gene. V was pared by 2 bases and J by 1 base, with 11 bases between. This CDR3 spans 15 amino acids.

This sequence joins TRBV4-1 and TRBJ1-2; D not resolved. The V and J ends lost 0 bases and 4 bases respectively, with 9 bases between them. The CDR3 length is 14 residues. Germline lookup yields CDR1 MGHRA and CDR2 YSYEKL. CDR3 protein: CASSQDYTGYGYTF. DNA of the CDR3: TGCGCCAGCAGCCAAGATTACACGGGCTATGGCTACACCTTC.

This chain connects TRBV15 to TRBJ1-1, with 8 bases aligning to TRBD1. The V and J ends lost 2 bases and 5 bases, in that order; junction bases with no gene match: 4. The CDR3 totals 14 residues. The germline gives CDR1 LNHNV, CDR2 YYDKDF (reference sequence). CDR3 sequence reads: CATSRYTGGTEAFF. The CDR3 nucleotides are TGTGCCACCAGCAGATATACAGGGGGGACTGAAGCTTTCTTT.

This clone is labeled as medium-sized. The chain combines TRBV4-1 with TRBJ1-1; 9 nucleotides agree with TRBD1. This CDR3 comprises 14 residues. V trimming: 4 bases; J trimming: 1 base; junction bases outside the gene matches: 1. Germline V gives CDR1 MGHRA, CDR2 YSYEKL. The CDR3 loop is CASSLQGANTEAFF. The CDR3 DNA reads as TGCGCCAGCAGCCTACAGGGGGCGAACACTGAAGCTTTCTTT.

This sequence joins TRBV29-1 and TRBJ2-7, with 9 bases matching TRBD2. The CDR3 extends over 15 amino acids. J gave up 0 bases and V 7 bases, and 10 bases lay outside the gene matches. CDR1 and CDR2 from the germline V gene are SQVTM and ANQGSEA. The CDR3 DNA reads TGCAGCGCCGCACGTAGCGGGGGCGCCTCCTACGAGCAGTACTTC. As protein: CSAARSGGASYEQYF.

CDR3 coding DNA: TGTGCCAGCAGCTTAGGGAAGGGGGCAGGTAATCAGCCCCAGCATTTT. Translation gives CASSLGKGAGNQPQHF. This chain uses TRBV7-9 with TRBJ1-5, with 7 bases aligning to TRBD1. The V and J ends lost 1 base and 4 bases, in that order; junction bases with no gene match: 7. The CDR3 spans 16 residues. The germline V gene encodes CDR1 SEHNR and CDR2 FQNEAQ (reference sequence).

This clone was seen a few times. The chain uses TRBV29-1 and TRBJ2-1; weak D call: TRBD1 (5 bases). V was trimmed by 5 bases and J by 7 bases, leaving 21 bases between them. This CDR3 comprises 15 residues. Germline V gene sequence: CDR1 SQVTM, CDR2 ANQGSEA. The CDR3 reads CSVWGQGATTNEQFF. In DNA form, the CDR3 reads TGCAGCGTTTGGGGTCAGGGCGCTACCACAAATGAGCAGTTCTTC.

The CDR3 loop reads CASSETSGANNEQFF. In DNA, the CDR3 is TGTGCCAGCAGTGAAACTAGCGGGGCCAACAATGAGCAGTTCTTC. The chain employs TRBV6-4 and TRBJ2-1; TRBD2 aligns across 10 bases. J was trimmed by 5 bases and V by 3 bases; bases with no gene match: 4. The CDR3 has 15 amino acids. Germline-derived CDR1 and CDR2 are MRHNA and SNTAGT.

The rearrangement joins TRBV5-4 to TRBJ2-3, with 7 bases identical to TRBD2. V lost 3 bases and J lost 1; bases outside the gene matches: 2. This CDR3 has 14 residues. From germline, CDR1 is SGHNT and CDR2 YYREEE (reference sequence). The CDR3 is CASSSSGGTDTQYF. The DNA of the CDR3 is TGTGCCAGCAGCTCCAGCGGGGGCACAGATACGCAGTATTTT.

This chain uses TRBV7-2 with TRBJ2-3; D is perhaps TRBD1 or TRBD2 (5 bases each). This CDR3 has 15 residues. CDR1 is SGHTA and CDR2 is FQGNSA in the germline V gene. The V and J ends lost 10 bases and 4 bases respectively, with 21 bases between them. The CDR3 DNA sequence: TGTGCCACCATTCCCGGGGCTGCGTCCTCAGATACGCAGTATTTT. It yields the protein CATIPGAASSDTQYF.

The chain is built from TRBV7-9 and TRBJ1-6; D is unresolved. Trimming pared 1 base from V and 8 bases from J, leaving 3 bases between. There are 12 residues in the CDR3. CDR1 SEHNR and CDR2 FQNEAQ come from the germline V gene (reference sequence). The CDR3 is CASSLEYSPLHF. CDR3 coding DNA: TGTGCCAGCAGCTTAGAATATTCACCCCTCCACTTT.

This clone was detected only once. The same CDR3 arises from other DNA sequences in this sample as well. This rearrangement joins TRBV7-9 to TRBJ1-3, with D uncertain. The V gene lost 3 bases and the J gene lost 2 bases, with 2 bases spanning the gap. The CDR3 has 12 amino acids. Germline CDR1 is SEHNR and CDR2 is FQNEAQ (reference sequence). CDR3 coding DNA: TGTGCCAGCAGCTTGCCTGGAAACACCATATATTTT. Translating it yields CASSLPGNTIYF.

The chain links TRBV7-9 to TRBJ2-1, with a weak D call TRBD1 (6 bases). The CDR3 loop spans 13 amino acids. The V end was cut by 8 bases, the J end by 3 bases, with 11 bases between. CDR1 and CDR2 (germline): SEHNR, FQNEAQ (reference sequence). The DNA of the CDR3 is TGTGCCAGCGGGGACACCAGCTACAATGAGCAGTTCTTC. It yields the protein CASGDTSYNEQFF.

The rearrangement joins TRBV7-2 to TRBJ1-5; D unresolved. Germline CDR1 and CDR2: SGHTA and FQGNSA. V lost 4 bases to trimming and J lost 4 bases, with 11 bases between them. This CDR3 comprises 14 residues. CDR3 loop: CASSSGLFNQPQHF. In DNA form, the CDR3 reads TGTGCCAGCAGCTCCGGTCTCTTTAATCAGCCCCAGCATTTT.

The sample holds a few counts of this clone. The chain recombines TRBV2 with TRBJ1-1; D call uncertain. In germline, CDR1 is SNHLY, CDR2 FYNNEI. The V gene lost 1 base and the J gene lost 4 bases, with 4 bases spanning the gap. CDR3 length equals 12 residues. CDR3 nucleotides: TGTGCCAGCAGTGAAGGGGGCACTGAAGCTTTCTTT. This codes for CASSEGGTEAFF.

This clone was counted only a few times. The rearrangement links TRBV4-1 to TRBJ2-1; TRBD1 matches 7 bases. The CDR3 loop spans 18 amino acids. CDR1 is MGHRA, CDR2 YSYEKL, per germline. V shed 0 bases, J shed 4 bases, and the junction held 12 bases outside the gene matches. The CDR3 DNA sequence: TGCGCCAGCAGCCAAGAAACCACCACAGGGGCACTTTACAATGAGCAGTTCTTC. The encoded protein is CASSQETTTGALYNEQFF.

The chain combines TRBV7-9 with TRBJ2-5, with D unclear. With 1 base removed from V and 1 base from J, the gap between germline ends came to 1 base. The V gene's germline CDR1 is SEHNR and CDR2 FQNEAQ (reference sequence). This CDR3 comprises 12 residues. The CDR3: CASSLVQETQYF. The CDR3, as DNA: TGTGCCAGCAGCTTAGTCCAAGAGACCCAGTACTTC.

V usage is TRBV7-2 and J usage is TRBJ2-7, with a tentative D call TRBD2 (5 bases). Trimming took 2 bases from V and 10 from J, leaving 15 bases between them. Per the germline V gene, CDR1 is SGHTA and CDR2 is FQGNSA. This CDR3 comprises 13 residues. The CDR3 DNA follows: TGTGCCAGCAGCTTACAAGGGAGAGGCGAACAGTACTTC. This translates into CASSLQGRGEQYF.

The chain carries TRBV6-5 and TRBJ1-2, with D unresolved. The CDR3 extends over 16 amino acids. Per germline, CDR1 MNHEY and CDR2 SVGAGI. Trimming cost V 0 bases and J 0 bases, with 11 bases left between them. CDR3 bases: TGTGCCAGCAGTTACTCGAATAGTCGGCCTAACTATGGCTACACCTTC. The encoded protein is CASSYSNSRPNYGYTF.